This is a list of T cell receptor beta chains from one sample in a study of CD8+ T cells in alopecia areata. Clones were sequenced by immunoSEQ multiplex PCR, and TCRdb holds only the in-frame ones, with some missing. The table has about 190,000 clones, 60% seen once. The sequencing used CD4+ T cells sorted from blood, collected at week 24, from a patient treated with tofacitinib. These receptors were obtained from a human donor with alopecia areata. CDR3s include the opening cysteine and the closing phenylalanine or tryptophan. The D gene is left open where the match is weak. Expanded clones are given a class, and other clones once, few, many or no size at all.

v_gene	j_gene	d_gene	abundance	CDR3nt	CDR3aa
TRBV4-1	TRBJ2-1	TRBD2	.	TGCGCCAGCAGCATCCGGACTAGCGGGGGGAGGAATGAGCAGTTCTTC	CASSIRTSGGRNEQFF
TRBV5-6	TRBJ1-3	TRBD1	.	TGTGCCAGCAGCTACAGGGGCTCTGGAAACACCATATATTTT	CASSYRGSGNTIYF
TRBV30	TRBJ2-1	.	.	TGTGCCTGGAGTATCTCATACAGACAATACAATGAGCAGTTCTTC	CAWSISYRQYNEQFF
TRBV7-2	TRBJ1-1	.	.	TGTGCCAGCAGCTTGCCAGGGGTTCGCACTGAAGCTTTCTTT	CASSLPGVRTEAFF
TRBV5-6	TRBJ2-1	.	.	TGTGCCACCAGTCATCCAAACCGAAATGAGCAGTTCTTC	CATSHPNRNEQFF
TRBV7-8	TRBJ2-5	.	.	TGTGCCAGCAGCTCATCACGAGGGGGGGCGAAGGGAGAGACCCAGTACTTC	CASSSSRGGAKGETQYF
TRBV29-1	TRBJ2-2	.	.	TGCAGCGGCGCGAACACCGGGGAGCTGTTTTTT	CSGANTGELFF
TRBV11-2	TRBJ1-1	.	.	TGTGCCAGCAGCTTACAGACAGGGAACACTGAAGCTTTCTTT	CASSLQTGNTEAFF
TRBV30	TRBJ2-7	.	.	TGTGCCTGGAGTGTACGGCGCAGCGGTTTCAACGAGCAGTACTTC	CAWSVRRSGFNEQYF
TRBV6-1	TRBJ1-1	TRBD1	.	TGTGCCAGCAGTCACCCAGGGGGGTTTGGTGAAGCTTTCTTT	CASSHPGGFGEAFF
TRBV5-1	TRBJ2-3	TRBD1	.	TGCGCCAGCAGGCCAGAAGGGACAGCGCAGTATTTT	CASRPEGTAQYF
TRBV5-4	TRBJ2-7	.	.	TGTGCCAGCAGCTCGGAAGACCGGCCCTACGAGCAGTACTTC	CASSSEDRPYEQYF
TRBV18	TRBJ1-5	.	.	TGTGCCAGCTCACGCGGGGGTATAGGGCCCCAGCATTTT	CASSRGGIGPQHF
TRBV15	TRBJ2-7	.	.	TGTGCCACCAGAAAGGACAGCACTACCTACGAGCAGTACTTC	CATRKDSTTYEQYF
TRBV30	TRBJ1-5	.	.	TGTGCCTGGAGTGGGGGGCGCGATCAGCCCCAGCATTTT	CAWSGGRDQPQHF
TRBV2	TRBJ2-2	.	.	TGTGCCAGCAGTGACGTCGGGGGTCCGAACACCGGGGAGCTGTTTTTT	CASSDVGGPNTGELFF
TRBV15	TRBJ2-7	TRBD1	.	TGTGCCACCAGCAAAACCGGGACAGGGGACCACGAGCAGTACTTC	CATSKTGTGDHEQYF
TRBV25-1	TRBJ1-5	.	.	TGTGCCAGCAGTATGGGGTCGGGCAATCAGCCCCAGCATTTT	CASSMGSGNQPQHF
TRBV6-5	TRBJ2-6	.	.	TGTGCCAGCAGGGCTTTGGTCTCTGGGGCCAACGTCCTGACTTTC	CASRALVSGANVLTF
TRBV6-1	TRBJ1-5	.	once	TGTGCCAGCAGTGACCCAGGGCCTCGGCAGCCCCAGCATTTT	CASSDPGPRQPQHF
TRBV14	TRBJ2-1	.	.	TGTGCCAGCAGCCAAGCCAATTTGGCCTACAATGAGCAGTTCTTC	CASSQANLAYNEQFF
TRBV14	TRBJ2-3	TRBD2	many	TGTGCCAGCAGCCCTGGACTAGCGGAGATCACAGATACGCAGTATTTT	CASSPGLAEITDTQYF
TRBV29-1	TRBJ1-2	.	.	TGCAGCGTTGAAAAGGTTACGGAGGGCTACACCTTC	CSVEKVTEGYTF
TRBV30	TRBJ1-2	TRBD1	.	TGTGCCTGGACTAGACAGGGGGCAATGGATGGCTACACCTTC	CAWTRQGAMDGYTF
TRBV6-1	TRBJ2-7	TRBD1	.	TGTGCCACCAGGACAGGGGGCGTCGCCTACGAGCAGTACTTC	CATRTGGVAYEQYF
TRBV5-1	TRBJ2-3	.	.	TGCGCCAGCAGTCCGGAAGTGGGGGGCGCGGCAGATACGCAGTATTTT	CASSPEVGGAADTQYF
TRBV15	TRBJ1-1	TRBD1	.	TGTGCCACCAGCAATGACAGGGCCTCTGAAGCTTTCTTT	CATSNDRASEAFF
TRBV10-3	TRBJ2-1	TRBD1	.	TGTGCCATCAGTCCCGGGACAGGGTTCTCCAATGAGCAGTTCTTC	CAISPGTGFSNEQFF
TRBV19	TRBJ2-3	TRBD1	few	TGTGCCAGTAGTAAAAGGACAGGGTTCACAGATACGCAGTATTTT	CASSKRTGFTDTQYF
TRBV7-3	TRBJ2-7	.	.	TGTGCCAGCAGCTCCAGGGGTGCCTCCTACGAGCAGTACTTC	CASSSRGASYEQYF
TRBV6-5	TRBJ2-4	.	once	TGTGCCAGCAGTTCCCGATTTAGCACGATCCAAAACATTCAGTACTTC	CASSSRFSTIQNIQYF
TRBV11-2	TRBJ1-1	TRBD1	.	TGTGCCAGCAGCTTATCTGACAGGGGGAACACTGAAGCTTTCTTT	CASSLSDRGNTEAFF
TRBV10-3	TRBJ2-4	TRBD2	few	TGTGCCATCAGGCCGGGACTAGAAAACATTCAGTACTTC	CAIRPGLENIQYF
TRBV30	TRBJ1-1	.	.	TGTGCCTGGAGGAAAGACAGCGATGAAGCTTTCTTT	CAWRKDSDEAFF
TRBV5-1	TRBJ1-1	.	once	TGCGCCAGCAGCTTGGGAGGGGCTGACGGCACTGAAGCTTTCTTT	CASSLGGADGTEAFF
TRBV12-5	TRBJ1-1	.	few	TGTGCTAGTGGTCCCGGAGTGAGTGAAGCTTTCTTT	CASGPGVSEAFF
TRBV4-2	TRBJ2-5	.	many	TGTGCCAGCAGCCAAGAAGGGCCGAAAGAGACCCAGTACTTC	CASSQEGPKETQYF
TRBV4-3	TRBJ1-2	.	.	TGCGCCAGCAGCCAAGACCGGACGGCCGAGTCCCAATTC	CASSQDRTAESQF